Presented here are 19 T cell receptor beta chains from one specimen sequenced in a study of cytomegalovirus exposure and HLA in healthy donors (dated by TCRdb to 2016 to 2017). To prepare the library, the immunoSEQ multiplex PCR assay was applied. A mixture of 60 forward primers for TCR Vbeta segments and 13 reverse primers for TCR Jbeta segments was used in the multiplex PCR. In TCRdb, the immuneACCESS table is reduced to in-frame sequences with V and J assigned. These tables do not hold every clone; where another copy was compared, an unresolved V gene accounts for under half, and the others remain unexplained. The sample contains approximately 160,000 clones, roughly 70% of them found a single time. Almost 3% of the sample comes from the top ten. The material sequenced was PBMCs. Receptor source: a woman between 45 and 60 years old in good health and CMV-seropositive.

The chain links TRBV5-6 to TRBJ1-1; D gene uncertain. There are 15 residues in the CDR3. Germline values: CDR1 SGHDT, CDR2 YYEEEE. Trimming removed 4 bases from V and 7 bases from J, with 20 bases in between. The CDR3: CASSPTGRGRFEAFF. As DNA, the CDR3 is TGTGCCAGCAGCCCGACCGGGCGGGGTCGGTTTGAAGCTTTCTTT.

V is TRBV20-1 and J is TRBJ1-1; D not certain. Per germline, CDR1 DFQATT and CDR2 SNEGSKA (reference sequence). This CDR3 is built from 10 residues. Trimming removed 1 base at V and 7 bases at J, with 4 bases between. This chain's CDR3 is CSARANEAFF. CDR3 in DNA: TGCAGTGCTAGAGCAAATGAAGCTTTCTTT.

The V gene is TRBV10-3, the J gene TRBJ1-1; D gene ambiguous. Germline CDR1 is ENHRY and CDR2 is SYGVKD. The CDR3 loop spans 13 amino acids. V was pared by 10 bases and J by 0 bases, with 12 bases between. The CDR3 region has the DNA TGTGCCACTAATCCGGGGATGAACACTGAAGCTTTCTTT. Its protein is CATNPGMNTEAFF.

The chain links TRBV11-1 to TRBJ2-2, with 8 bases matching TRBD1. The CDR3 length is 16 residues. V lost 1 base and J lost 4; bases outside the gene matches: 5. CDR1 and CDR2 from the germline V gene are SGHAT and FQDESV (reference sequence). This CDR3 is CASSLVFQGATGELFF. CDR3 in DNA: TGTGCCAGCAGCTTAGTTTTCCAGGGGGCCACCGGGGAGCTGTTTTTT.

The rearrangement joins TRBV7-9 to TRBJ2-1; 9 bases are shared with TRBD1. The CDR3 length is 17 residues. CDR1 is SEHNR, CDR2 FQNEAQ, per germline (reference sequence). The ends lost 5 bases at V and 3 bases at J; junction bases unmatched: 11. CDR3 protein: CASSRDRDRVVYNEQFF. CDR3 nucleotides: TGTGCCAGCAGCCGGGACCGGGACAGGGTTGTCTACAATGAGCAGTTCTTC.

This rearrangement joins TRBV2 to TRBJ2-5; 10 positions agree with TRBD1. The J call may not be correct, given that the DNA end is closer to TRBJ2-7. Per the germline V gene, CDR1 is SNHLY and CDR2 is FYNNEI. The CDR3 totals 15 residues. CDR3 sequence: CASSPRTGGPYEQYF. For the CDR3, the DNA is TGTGCCAGCAGCCCCCGGACAGGGGGTCCCTACGAGCAGTACTTC.

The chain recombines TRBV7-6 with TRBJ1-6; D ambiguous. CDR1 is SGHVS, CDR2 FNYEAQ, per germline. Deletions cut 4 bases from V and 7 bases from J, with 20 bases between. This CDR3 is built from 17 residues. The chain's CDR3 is CASSSTPSGSSNSPLHF. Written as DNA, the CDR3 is TGTGCCAGCAGCTCGACCCCCAGTGGGAGTAGCAATTCACCCCTCCACTTT.

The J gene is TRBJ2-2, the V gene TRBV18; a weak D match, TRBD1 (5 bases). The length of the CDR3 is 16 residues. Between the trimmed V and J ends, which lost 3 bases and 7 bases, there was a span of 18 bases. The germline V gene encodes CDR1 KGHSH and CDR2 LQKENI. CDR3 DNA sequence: TGTGCCAGCTCACCCTCGTCGGCAGGGCAGGGCGGGGAGCTGTTTTTT. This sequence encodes CASSPSSAGQGGELFF.

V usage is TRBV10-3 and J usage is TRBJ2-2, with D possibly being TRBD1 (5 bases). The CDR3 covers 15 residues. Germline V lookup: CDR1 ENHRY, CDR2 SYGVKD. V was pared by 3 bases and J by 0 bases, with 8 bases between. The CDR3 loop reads CAISDGRANTGELFF. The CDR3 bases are TGTGCCATCAGTGACGGCAGGGCGAACACCGGGGAGCTGTTTTTT.

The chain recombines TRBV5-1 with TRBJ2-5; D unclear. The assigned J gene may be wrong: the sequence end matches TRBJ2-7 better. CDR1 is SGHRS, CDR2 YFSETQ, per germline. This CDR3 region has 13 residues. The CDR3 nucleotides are TGCGCCAGCAGCATGGATGCAAACTACGAGCAGTACTTC. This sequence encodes CASSMDANYEQYF.

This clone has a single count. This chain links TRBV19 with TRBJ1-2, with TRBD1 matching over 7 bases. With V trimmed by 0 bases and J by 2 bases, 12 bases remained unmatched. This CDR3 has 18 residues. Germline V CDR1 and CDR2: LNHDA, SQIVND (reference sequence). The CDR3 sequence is CASSIEPRISTGNYGYTF. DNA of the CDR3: TGTGCCAGTAGTATAGAACCCCGAATTTCGACAGGGAACTATGGCTACACCTTC.

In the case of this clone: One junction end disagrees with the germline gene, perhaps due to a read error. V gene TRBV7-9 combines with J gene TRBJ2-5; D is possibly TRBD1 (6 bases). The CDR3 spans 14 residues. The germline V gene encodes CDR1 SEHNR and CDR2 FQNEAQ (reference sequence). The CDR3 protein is CSSSLARGTETQYF. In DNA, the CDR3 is TGTTCCAGCAGCTTAGCGAGGGGGACAGAGACCCAGTACTTC.

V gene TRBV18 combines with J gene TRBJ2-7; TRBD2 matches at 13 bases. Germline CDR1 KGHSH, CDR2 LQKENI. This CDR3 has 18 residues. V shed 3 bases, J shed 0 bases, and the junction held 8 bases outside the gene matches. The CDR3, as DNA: TGTGCCAGCTCACCTCCGGGACTAGCGGGGCCAAGCTCCTACGAGCAGTACTTC. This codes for CASSPPGLAGPSSYEQYF.

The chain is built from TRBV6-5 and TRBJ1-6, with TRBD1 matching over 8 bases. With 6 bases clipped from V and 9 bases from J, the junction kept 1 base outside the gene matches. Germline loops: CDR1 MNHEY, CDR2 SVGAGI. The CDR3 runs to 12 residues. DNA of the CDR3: TGTGCCAGCAGGGGGACAGGTTCACCCCTCCACTTT. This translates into CASRGTGSPLHF.

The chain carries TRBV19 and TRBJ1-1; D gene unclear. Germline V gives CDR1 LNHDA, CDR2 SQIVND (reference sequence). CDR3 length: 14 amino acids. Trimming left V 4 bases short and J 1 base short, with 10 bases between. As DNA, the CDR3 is TGTGCCAGTAGTACTTGGGGAGAGAACACTGAAGCTTTCTTT. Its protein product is CASSTWGENTEAFF.

Here the CDR3 DNA reads TGTGCCAGCAGTGAAGTCGCGGCTTACATTCAGTACTTC. Amino acid sequence: CASSEVAAYIQYF. This rearrangement joins TRBV2 to TRBJ2-4; D call uncertain. CDR3 size: 13 residues. Germline V gives CDR1 SNHLY, CDR2 FYNNEI. With 1 base removed from V and 8 bases from J, the gap between germline ends came to 9 bases.

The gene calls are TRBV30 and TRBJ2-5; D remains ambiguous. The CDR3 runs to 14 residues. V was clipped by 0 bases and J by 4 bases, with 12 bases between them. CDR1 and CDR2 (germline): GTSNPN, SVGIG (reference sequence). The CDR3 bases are TGTGCCTGGAGTGTACTTGCTACGGGAGAGACCCAGTACTTC. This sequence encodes CAWSVLATGETQYF.

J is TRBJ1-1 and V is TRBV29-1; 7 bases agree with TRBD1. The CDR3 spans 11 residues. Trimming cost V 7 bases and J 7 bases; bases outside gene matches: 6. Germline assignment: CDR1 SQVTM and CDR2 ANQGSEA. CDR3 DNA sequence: TGCAGCGCTTTGGGACAGTGTGAAGCTTTCTTT. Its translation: CSALGQCEAFF.

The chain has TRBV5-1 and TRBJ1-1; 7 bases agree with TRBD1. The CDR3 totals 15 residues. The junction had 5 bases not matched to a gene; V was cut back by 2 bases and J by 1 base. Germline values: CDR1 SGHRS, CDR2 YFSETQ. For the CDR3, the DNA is TGCGCCAGCAGCTTCTGGGACAGAAAGAACACTGAAGCTTTCTTT. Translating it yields CASSFWDRKNTEAFF.